The 24 T cell receptor beta chains in this list originate from one sample, sequenced in a study of T cell changes during pregnancy in multiple sclerosis. TCRdb keeps only in-frame clones here, not all; method: immunoSEQ multiplex PCR. Found here are tens of thousands of clones, about nine tenths of them singletons; the top ten hold around 0.8%. The sample in question was CD4+ T cells from peripheral blood mononuclear cells, obtained before pregnancy. Receptors were obtained from a female donor with multiple sclerosis, enrolled in a pregnancy study.

The chain combines TRBV6-5 with TRBJ1-3; 9 bases align to TRBD1. CDR1 and CDR2 (germline): MNHEY, SVGAGI. The ends lost 8 bases at V and 7 bases at J; junction bases unmatched: 12. The CDR3 has 15 residues. The CDR3 reads CASGTPTGGGNTIYF. DNA for the CDR3: TGTGCCAGCGGAACCCCGACAGGGGGAGGGAACACCATATATTTT.

The genes are TRBV27 and TRBJ1-2, with TRBD1 identical over 11 bases. Trimming took 5 bases from V and 7 from J; bases not matched to a gene: 12. The CDR3 has 16 amino acids. Germline values: CDR1 MNHEY, CDR2 SMNVEV (reference sequence). In nucleotides, the CDR3 is TGTGCCAGCAGTCCTGCCCGGGACAGGGGGTGGGCTGGCTACACCTTC. It is translated as CASSPARDRGWAGYTF.

This clone was picked up one time. This chain links TRBV14 with TRBJ2-1; no firm D call. Deletions cut 4 bases from V and 13 bases from J, with 20 bases between. The CDR3 spans 14 residues. The V gene's germline CDR1 is SGHDN and CDR2 FVKESK. Here the CDR3 reads CASSPTRPGSRQFF. Here the CDR3 DNA reads TGTGCCAGCAGCCCCACCCGCCCGGGTTCTCGCCAGTTCTTC.

This clone has just one count. V usage is TRBV20-1 and J usage is TRBJ2-1; no clear D. Trimming removed 0 bases at V and 14 bases at J, with 8 bases between. From germline, CDR1 is DFQATT and CDR2 SNEGSKA (reference sequence). The CDR3 covers 10 residues. The CDR3 coding sequence is TGCAGTGCTAGAGAGGTTTTAGAGTTCTTC. It specifies CSAREVLEFF.

This sequence joins TRBV6-5 and TRBJ2-2; 9 nucleotides align to TRBD2. Germline loops: CDR1 MNHEY, CDR2 SVGAGI. J lost 1 base, V lost 5 bases, and 2 bases had no gene match. The CDR3 consists of 15 residues. The CDR3 loop reads CASSPLAGNTGELFF. Here the CDR3 DNA reads TGTGCCAGCAGTCCACTAGCGGGGAACACCGGGGAGCTGTTTTTT.

The rearrangement joins TRBV18 to TRBJ2-2; the match to TRBD2 covers 15 bases. This CDR3 is built from 18 residues. Losses at the gene ends were 0 bases for V and 8 bases for J; bases not matched to a gene: 7. Germline V gene data show CDR1 as KGHSH and CDR2 as LQKENI. The CDR3 is CASSPPGLAGGRGGELFF. For the CDR3, the DNA is TGTGCCAGCTCACCACCGGGACTAGCGGGGGGCCGAGGAGGGGAGCTGTTTTTT.

The V call is TRBV7-2, the J call TRBJ2-3; D remains ambiguous. Germline lookup yields CDR1 SGHTA and CDR2 FQGNSA. The V and J ends lost 8 bases and 3 bases respectively, with 12 bases between them. This CDR3 is 13 amino acids long. The CDR3 bases are TGTGCCAGCCACCGTCTGAGGACAGATACGCAGTATTTT. Its protein is CASHRLRTDTQYF.

The chain is built from TRBV5-1 and TRBJ2-3; D may be TRBD1 (7 bases). Deletions cut 4 bases from V and 0 bases from J, with 12 bases between. The germline CDR1 and CDR2 sequences are SGHRS and YFSETQ. This CDR3 has 15 residues. This chain's CDR3 is CASSPEGASTDTQYF. DNA of the CDR3: TGCGCCAGCAGCCCGGAGGGGGCAAGCACAGATACGCAGTATTTT. Filled out from reference TRBV5-1 and TRBJ2-3, the complete variable domain reads KAGVTQTPRYLIKTRGQQVTLSCSPISGHRSVSWYQQTPGQGLQFLFEYFSETQRNKGNFPGRFSGRQFSNSRSEMNVSTLELGDSALYLCASSPEGASTDTQYFGPGTRLTVL.

The V gene is TRBV7-9, the J gene TRBJ2-7; perhaps TRBD2 as D (6 bases). V dropped 5 bases and J dropped 4 bases, with 12 bases sitting between them. This CDR3 has 13 amino acids. Per the germline V gene, CDR1 is SEHNR and CDR2 is FQNEAQ (reference sequence). The CDR3 sequence is CASSQAGGYEQYF. DNA of the CDR3: TGTGCCAGCAGCCAGGCTGGGGGGTACGAGCAGTACTTC. Using reference TRBV7-9 and TRBJ2-7 for the parts outside the CDR3, the full variable domain is DTGVSQNPRHKITKRGQNVTFRCDPISEHNRLYWYRQTLGQGPEFLTYFQNEAQLEKSRLLSDRFSAERPKGSFSTLEIQRTEQGDSAMYLCASSQAGGYEQYFGPGTRLTVT.

The J gene is TRBJ2-1, the V gene TRBV6-4; 7 bases map to TRBD2. The junction had 8 bases not matched to a gene; V was cut back by 3 bases and J by 6 bases. The germline V gene encodes CDR1 MRHNA and CDR2 SNTAGT. The CDR3 runs 15 residues. CDR3 residues: CASSDRGEGGNEQFF. CDR3 bases: TGTGCCAGCAGTGATCGGGGGGAGGGTGGCAATGAGCAGTTCTTC.

The chain recombines TRBV29-1 with TRBJ1-4; 8 bases match TRBD1. The germline gives CDR1 SQVTM, CDR2 ANQGSEA. The CDR3 has 13 residues. V gave up 7 bases and J gave up 7 bases; unmatched junction bases: 8. The CDR3 spells CSGGDRGGEKLFF. DNA for the CDR3: TGCAGCGGGGGAGACAGGGGCGGTGAAAAACTGTTTTTT. The whole variable domain, filled in from reference TRBV29-1 and TRBJ1-4, reads SAVISQKPSRDICQRGTSLTIQCQVDSQVTMMFWYRQQPGQSLTLIATANQGSEATYESGFVIDKFPISRPNLTFSTLTVSNMSPEDSSIYLCSGGDRGGEKLFFGSGTQLSVL.

The chain is built from TRBV12-5 and TRBJ2-5; TRBD2 agrees at 7 bases. The V segment lost 6 bases and the J segment 7 bases; nucleotides outside the gene matches: 5. CDR3 length: 12 residues. CDR1 and CDR2 (germline): LGHNT, FRNRAP. CDR3 DNA: TGTGCTAGTGGCTCGGGGGGTGTGACCCAGTACTTC. Its translation is CASGSGGVTQYF.

V and J are TRBV27 and TRBJ2-5, with D possibly matching TRBD2 (6 bases). This CDR3 contains 13 residues. Germline V gives CDR1 MNHEY, CDR2 SMNVEV (reference sequence). The V end lost 7 bases, the J end lost 5 bases, and 14 bases lay between the germline ends. Written as DNA, the CDR3 is TGTGCCAGCACCAACCTTGGGGGGGAGACCCAGTACTTC. Residues: CASTNLGGETQYF.

In its sample, this clone was seen once. V usage is TRBV7-6 and J usage is TRBJ2-2; maybe TRBD1 (6 bases). The CDR3 is made up of 13 amino acids. V was pared by 3 bases and J by 6 bases, with 8 bases between. Germline CDR1 and CDR2: SGHVS and FNYEAQ. The CDR3 protein is CASSLDRPGELFF. The CDR3 DNA reads TGTGCCAGCAGCTTGGACAGACCCGGGGAGCTGTTTTTT.

The genes are TRBV19 and TRBJ1-6; D is unclear. V was shortened by 5 bases and J by 14 bases, with 25 bases between the two germline ends. CDR1 is LNHDA and CDR2 is SQIVND in the germline V gene (reference sequence). The CDR3 is made up of 16 amino acids. The CDR3 region is CASSPPGLEGKSTLHF. The CDR3 DNA sequence: TGTGCCAGTAGTCCCCCGGGCTTGGAGGGTAAATCGACCCTCCACTTT. Using reference TRBV19 and TRBJ1-6 for the parts outside the CDR3, the full variable domain is DGGITQSPKYLFRKEGQNVTLSCEQNLNHDAMYWYRQDPGQGLRLIYYSQIVNDFQKGDIAEGYSVSREKKESFPLTVTSAQKNPTAFYLCASSPPGLEGKSTLHFGNGTRLTVT.

The chain joins TRBV9 to TRBJ2-1; 7 positions match TRBD2. This CDR3 spans 15 amino acids. The ends lost 0 bases at V and 0 bases at J; junction bases unmatched: 0. From germline, CDR1 is SGDLS and CDR2 YYNGEE. As DNA, the CDR3 is TGTGCCAGCAGCGTAGGCGGGGGCTCCTACAATGAGCAGTTCTTC. Its translation: CASSVGGGSYNEQFF.

The chain carries TRBV7-2 and TRBJ2-3, with 12 bases aligning to TRBD2. The CDR3 totals 17 residues. The germline CDR1 and CDR2 sequences are SGHTA and FQGNSA. V lost 2 bases and J lost 6; bases outside the gene matches: 9. CDR3 DNA: TGTGCCAGCAGCTTATTTCTAGCGGGGGGGTCCATGGATACGCAGTATTTT. Protein: CASSLFLAGGSMDTQYF.

The chain links TRBV7-2 to TRBJ2-1; TRBD2 matches at 14 bases. There are 15 residues in the CDR3. Germline-derived CDR1 and CDR2 are SGHTA and FQGNSA. After removal of 1 base from V and 8 bases from J, the junction contained 1 base not matched to a gene. CDR3 amino acids: CASSLGLAGGYEQFF. CDR3 nucleotide sequence: TGTGCCAGCAGCTTAGGACTAGCGGGGGGGTATGAGCAGTTCTTC.

This chain uses TRBV7-3 with TRBJ2-2; 9 nucleotides agree with TRBD2. In germline, CDR1 is SGHTA, CDR2 FQGTGA. This CDR3 has 16 residues. V gave up 1 base and J gave up 2 bases; unmatched junction bases: 2. The CDR3 reads CASSLILAGNTGELFF. In DNA, the CDR3 is TGTGCCAGCAGCTTAATCCTAGCGGGAAACACCGGGGAGCTGTTTTTT. Drawing the rest from reference TRBV7-3 and TRBJ2-2, the complete variable domain is GAGVSQTPSNKVTEKGKYVELRCDPISGHTALYWYRQSLGQGPEFLIYFQGTGAADDSGLPNDRFFAVRPEGSVSTLKIQRTERGDSAVYLCASSLILAGNTGELFFGEGSRLTVL.

The chain couples TRBV15 to TRBJ2-1; 12 bases line up with TRBD2. V trimming: 3 bases; J trimming: 4 bases; junction bases outside the gene matches: 4. Germline V gene lookup returns CDR1 LNHNV and CDR2 YYDKDF (reference sequence). There are 16 residues in the CDR3. The CDR3: CATSRRTSGAYNEQFF. The CDR3 DNA reads TGTGCCACCAGCAGGAGGACTAGCGGGGCATACAATGAGCAGTTCTTC.

The chain carries TRBV12-5 and TRBJ2-7; 12 nucleotides agree with TRBD1. CDR3 length: 15 amino acids. Germline lookup yields CDR1 LGHNT and CDR2 FRNRAP. Trimming removed 7 bases from V and 6 bases from J; junction bases left unmatched: 10. CDR3 loop: CASAPPGQGALEQYF. The CDR3 coding sequence is TGTGCTAGTGCCCCCCCGGGACAGGGGGCTCTCGAGCAGTACTTC.

The chain couples TRBV5-1 to TRBJ1-4; 8 nucleotides align to TRBD1. Looked up from germline, CDR1 is SGHRS and CDR2 is YFSETQ. V dropped 0 bases and J dropped 7; count of bases not matched to a gene: 8. CDR3 length equals 16 residues. The CDR3 region is CASSLGPKTGAEKLFF. In DNA, the CDR3 is TGCGCCAGCAGCTTGGGCCCGAAGACAGGGGCTGAAAAACTGTTTTTT.

The chain joins TRBV5-4 to TRBJ1-1; D is possibly TRBD1 (6 bases). V lost 4 bases and J lost 2, with 12 bases in between. This CDR3 has 14 amino acids. The germline V gene has CDR1 SGHNT and CDR2 YYREEE (reference sequence). CDR3 amino acids: CASSPWTANTEAFF. The CDR3 nucleotides read TGTGCCAGCAGCCCGTGGACAGCTAACACTGAAGCTTTCTTT.

This rearrangement joins TRBV6-5 to TRBJ2-7; 8 bases match TRBD2. Trimming at V came to 0 bases and at J to 5 bases, leaving 3 bases not matched to a gene. CDR3 length: 14 residues. The germline gives CDR1 MNHEY, CDR2 SVGAGI. The chain's CDR3 is CASSYSGTRNEQYF. CDR3 nucleotide sequence: TGTGCCAGCAGTTACTCCGGGACTAGAAACGAGCAGTACTTC.